The table lists the clone carrying this T cell receptor (beta chain) with many counts. These data originate in a study of T-cell reconstitution after alpha-beta-depleted transplantation in children. Library preparation (for TCRbeta) was performed with unique molecular identifiers. TCRdb independently ran MiXCR on the PCR reads; one entry per CDR3 protein. The sample holds hundreds of thousands of distinct CDR3 sequences, more than 10% seen once. The CDR3 has 14 amino acids. The germline CDR1 and CDR2 sequences are SGHTA and FQGTGA. The V end was cut by 0 bases, the J end by 3 bases, with 9 bases between.

The sequenced sample was PBMCs from the stem cell graft donor, obtained from the stem cell graft. The sequence came from a human donor who donated a stem cell graft to a child with acute lymphoblastic leukemia. The V gene is TRBV7-3, the J gene TRBJ2-7; a possible D gene is TRBD1 (6 bases). The DNA for the CDR3 is TGTGCCAGCAGCTTAACACAGGGTAACTACGAGCAGTACTTC. This gives the protein CASSLTQGNYEQYF.